These 10 T cell receptor beta chains came from one sample sequenced in a study of shared clonotypes between healthy human individuals. Only in-frame clones appear in the TCRdb table, and some are missing; sequencing was by immunoSEQ multiplex PCR. This sample carries about 2 million clones, roughly 94% of them seen once, and the ten largest clones take more than 0.1%. The specimen sequenced was naive CD4+ T cells sorted from blood. Subset meaning: CD45RA+ positively selected. The receptors shown here come from a man aged 18 to 29 in good health.

The rearrangement joins TRBV7-2 to TRBJ1-2, with a possible D match to TRBD1 (6 bases). There are 14 residues in the CDR3. Germline CDR1 and CDR2: SGHTA and FQGNSA. V was pared by 5 bases and J by 5 bases, with 15 bases between. In DNA form, the CDR3 reads TGTGCCAGCAGCCCCCAGGGGATAGGGTATGGCTACACCTTC. It specifies CASSPQGIGYGYTF.

In this sample, this clone turned up once. This chain uses TRBV5-1 with TRBJ1-4; TRBD1 matches at 7 bases. From germline, CDR1 is SGHRS and CDR2 YFSETQ. The V segment lost 3 bases and the J segment 8 bases; nucleotides outside the gene matches: 10. The CDR3 has 15 residues. The CDR3, as DNA: TGCGCCAGCAGCTCCCAGCCGGACAGGTTGGAAAAACTGTTTTTT. Amino acids: CASSSQPDRLEKLFF.

V and J are TRBV10-3 and TRBJ2-1, with 7 bases fitting TRBD2. The CDR3 runs to 16 residues. V dropped 3 bases and J dropped 0; count of bases not matched to a gene: 5. CDR1 and CDR2 from the germline V gene are ENHRY and SYGVKD. The CDR3: CAISEGLAASYNEQFF. CDR3 sequence (DNA): TGTGCCATCAGTGAAGGCCTAGCGGCCTCCTACAATGAGCAGTTCTTC.

The chain uses TRBV11-3 and TRBJ1-1, with unresolved D. The CDR3 extends over 11 amino acids. In germline, CDR1 is SGHNT, CDR2 YENEEA. V was trimmed by 2 bases and J by 10 bases, leaving 8 bases between them. In nucleotides, the CDR3 is TGTGCCAGCAGCTTAAAGGCCCGAGCTTTCTTT. It yields the protein CASSLKARAFF.

The chain combines TRBV30 with TRBJ2-7; TRBD1 matches 7 bases. The J segment lost 5 bases and the V segment lost 3 bases, leaving 7 bases of the junction unmatched. CDR3 length equals 13 residues. Germline assignment: CDR1 GTSNPN and CDR2 SVGIG (reference sequence). The CDR3 here is CAWSASGGDEQYF. The CDR3 DNA follows: TGTGCCTGGAGCGCGTCAGGGGGTGACGAGCAGTACTTC.

This chain joins TRBV5-4 and TRBJ1-4; TRBD1 matches 8 bases. The CDR3 is 13 residues long. V shed 4 bases, J shed 8 bases, and the junction held 4 bases outside the gene matches. From germline, CDR1 is SGHNT and CDR2 YYREEE (reference sequence). Here the CDR3 DNA reads TGTGCCAGCAGCCCGGACAGGGCAGAAAAACTGTTTTTT. This translates into CASSPDRAEKLFF.

The chain is built from TRBV5-1 and TRBJ2-1; 7 bases fit TRBD2. The germline V gene has CDR1 SGHRS and CDR2 YFSETQ. The CDR3 contains 16 residues. The V gene end was trimmed by 5 bases and the J gene end by 0 bases; junction bases not matched to a gene: 8. The CDR3 loop reads CASSSFGGSSYNEQFF. In nucleotides, the CDR3 is TGCGCCAGCAGTTCATTCGGCGGGAGCTCCTACAATGAGCAGTTCTTC.

In the case of this clone: The identical CDR3 is also encoded by other nucleotide sequences in the sample. The chain combines TRBV5-1 with TRBJ2-7; no definite D call. Germline CDR1 is SGHRS and CDR2 is YFSETQ. CDR3 length equals 11 residues. V was trimmed by 2 bases and J by 7 bases, leaving 7 bases between them. CDR3 in DNA: TGCGCCAGCAGCTTAGAGGCGGAGCAGTACTTC. Its protein is CASSLEAEQYF. The entire variable domain, with the rest obtained from reference TRBV5-1 and TRBJ2-7, is as follows: KAGVTQTPRYLIKTRGQQVTLSCSPISGHRSVSWYQQTPGQGLQFLFEYFSETQRNKGNFPGRFSGRQFSNSRSEMNVSTLELGDSALYLCASSLEAEQYFGPGTRLTVT.

This rearrangement joins TRBV5-1 to TRBJ1-2, with D possibly being TRBD1 (5 bases). From germline, CDR1 is SGHRS and CDR2 YFSETQ. CDR3 size: 16 residues. V was trimmed by 3 bases and J by 7 bases, leaving 22 bases between them. The CDR3 nucleotides are TGCGCCAGCAGCTCAACCGGGACCCCATCGAGTGGTGGCTACACCTTC. This codes for CASSSTGTPSSGGYTF.

V is TRBV5-1 and J is TRBJ2-3, with D perhaps matching TRBD1 (5 bases). Trimming took off 0 bases at V and 5 bases at J, with 22 bases between the two ends. The germline V gene has CDR1 SGHRS and CDR2 YFSETQ. The CDR3 is 18 residues long. CDR3 nucleotides: TGCGCCAGCAGCTTGGTGATCACAGGTCTCGGAGACGGAGATACGCAGTATTTT. As protein: CASSLVITGLGDGDTQYF. Looking up the rest from reference TRBV5-1 and TRBJ2-3 gives the full variable domain: KAGVTQTPRYLIKTRGQQVTLSCSPISGHRSVSWYQQTPGQGLQFLFEYFSETQRNKGNFPGRFSGRQFSNSRSEMNVSTLELGDSALYLCASSLVITGLGDGDTQYFGPGTRLTVL.